The present TCR beta chain was sequenced within a study of beta chain features in type 1 diabetes. The overall study: No patient-donor differences in age, gender, total cells or subset yield. Examination spanned about 99 million sorted cells from all samples. Overall study findings and caveats: Type 1 diabetes patients had fewer VDJ junction insertions and more deletions.

This clone was seen more than once but under ten times. Antigen unknown. Trimming took off 2 bases at V and 6 bases at J, with 13 bases between the two ends. Germline V lookup: CDR1 GTSNPN, CDR2 SVGIG (reference sequence). The CDR3 consists of 13 residues. As every portion of the isolated RNA was reverse transcribed, the sequencing read expressed TCRB transcripts. Produced via immunoSEQ multiplex PCR; TCRdb's table is partial and in-frame only. The sample contains fewer than 650,000 clones, roughly a sixth of which appear only once. Purities over 98% were achieved in all sorted populations. The material sequenced was naive CD4+ T cells from blood. V is TRBV30 and J is TRBJ1-2, with TRBD1 as a possible D gene (5 bases). The origin of this receptor is a man in his late teens or twenties in good health. The CDR3 DNA sequence: TGTGCCTGGAGTACAGGCCCTTATCATGGCTACACCTTC. Translation gives CAWSTGPYHGYTF.